This T cell receptor beta chain was retrieved from a study of metastatic and nonmetastatic thyroid tumors. Under the authors' procedure: Clinicopathological groups supplied CDR3 differences that were used to build a distant-metastasis classifier for papillary thyroid cancer. TCRdb re-analyzed the PCR reads through MiXCR. These V and J calls derive from TCRdb rather than the authors' analysis. The sample records thousands of clones, 24% being singletons. The CDR3 spans 14 residues. Trimming took 0 bases from V and 8 from J, leaving 12 bases between them. Looked up from germline, CDR1 is SGHRS and CDR2 is YFSETQ. Nobody among the patients had been given any treatment before thyroid surgery. This clone was seen only a few times.

The chain combines TRBV5-1 with TRBJ2-1; D is possibly TRBD1 or TRBD2 (5 bases each). Sequencing input: tumor tissue. The origin of this receptor is a female donor with papillary thyroid cancer or a benign thyroid nodule (not recorded which). Some clones in this sample may be carry-over from other donors' samples. The CDR3 sequence: CASSLVGPGDEQFF. The CDR3 DNA follows: TGCGCCAGCAGCTTGGTGGGACCAGGTGATGAGCAGTTCTTC.